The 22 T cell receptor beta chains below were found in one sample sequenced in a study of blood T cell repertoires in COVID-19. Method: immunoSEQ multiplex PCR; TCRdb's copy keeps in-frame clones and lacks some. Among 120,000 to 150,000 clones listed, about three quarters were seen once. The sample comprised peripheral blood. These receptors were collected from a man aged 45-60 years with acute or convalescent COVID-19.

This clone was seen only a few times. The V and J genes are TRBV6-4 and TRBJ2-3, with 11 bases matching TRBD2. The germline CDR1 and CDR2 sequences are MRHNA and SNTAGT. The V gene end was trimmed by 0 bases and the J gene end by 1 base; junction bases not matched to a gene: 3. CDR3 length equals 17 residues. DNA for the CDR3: TGTGCCAGCAGTGACTCTACTAGCGGGGGAGGCACAGATACGCAGTATTTT. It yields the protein CASSDSTSGGGTDTQYF.

CDR3 nucleotides: TGTGCCAGCAGCTCCGGTACAGTGAACACCGGGGAGCTGTTTTTT. Its protein product is CASSSGTVNTGELFF. V gene TRBV11-2 combines with J gene TRBJ2-2; the D is unclear. V lost 4 bases and J 1 base, leaving 10 bases between the germline ends. The CDR3 spans 15 residues. Germline-derived CDR1 and CDR2 are SGHAT and FQNNGV.

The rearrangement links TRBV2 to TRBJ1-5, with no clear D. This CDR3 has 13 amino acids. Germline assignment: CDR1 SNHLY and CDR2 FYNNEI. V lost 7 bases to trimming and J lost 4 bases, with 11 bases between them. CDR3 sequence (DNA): TGTGCCAGCAACGACGGAGGGAATCAGCCCCAGCATTTT. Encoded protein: CASNDGGNQPQHF.

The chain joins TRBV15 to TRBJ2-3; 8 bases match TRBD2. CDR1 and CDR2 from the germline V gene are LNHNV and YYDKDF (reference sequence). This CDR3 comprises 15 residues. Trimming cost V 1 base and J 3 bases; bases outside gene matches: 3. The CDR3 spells CATSRGSGDTDTQYF. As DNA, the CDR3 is TGTGCCACCAGCAGAGGTAGCGGGGATACAGATACGCAGTATTTT.

The CDR3 DNA reads TGTGCCAGCACCGTACTGGACAGGGGCGCTGAAGCTTTCTTT. This translates into CASTVLDRGAEAFF. The chain combines TRBV28 with TRBJ1-1; 9 positions agree with TRBD1. The CDR3 contains 14 residues. Unmatched junction bases numbered 9, after V lost 7 bases and J lost 6 bases. Germline assignment: CDR1 MDHEN and CDR2 SYDVKM. Full variable domain (missing parts from reference TRBV28 and TRBJ1-1): DVKVTQSSRYLVKRTGEKVFLECVQDMDHENMFWYRQDPGLGLRLIYFSYDVKMKEKGDIPEGYSVSREKKERFSLILESASTNQTSMYLCASTVLDRGAEAFFGQGTRLTVV.

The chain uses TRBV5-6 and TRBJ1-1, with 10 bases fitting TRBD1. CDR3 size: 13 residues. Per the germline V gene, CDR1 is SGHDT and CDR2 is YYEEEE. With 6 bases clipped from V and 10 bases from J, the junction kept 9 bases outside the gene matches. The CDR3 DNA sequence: TGTGCCAGCATAAGACAGGGGGCGGTGTTAGCTTTCTTT. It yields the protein CASIRQGAVLAFF.

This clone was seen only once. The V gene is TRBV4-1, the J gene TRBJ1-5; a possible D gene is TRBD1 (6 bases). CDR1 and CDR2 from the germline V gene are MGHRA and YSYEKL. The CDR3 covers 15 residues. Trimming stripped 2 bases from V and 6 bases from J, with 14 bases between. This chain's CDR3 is CASSQTLQGSQPQHF. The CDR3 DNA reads TGCGCCAGCAGCCAAACTCTTCAGGGGAGTCAGCCCCAGCATTTT.

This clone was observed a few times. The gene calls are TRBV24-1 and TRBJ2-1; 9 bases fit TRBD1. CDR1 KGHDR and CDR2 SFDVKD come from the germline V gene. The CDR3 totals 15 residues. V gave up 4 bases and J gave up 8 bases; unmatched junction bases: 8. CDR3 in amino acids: CATSEFTGGRDEQFF. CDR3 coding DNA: TGTGCCACCAGTGAGTTCACAGGGGGCAGGGATGAGCAGTTCTTC.

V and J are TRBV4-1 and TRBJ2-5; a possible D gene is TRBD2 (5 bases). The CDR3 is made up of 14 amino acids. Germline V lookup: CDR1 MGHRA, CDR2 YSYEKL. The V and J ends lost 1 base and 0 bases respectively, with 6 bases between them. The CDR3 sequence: CASSQGEYQETQYF. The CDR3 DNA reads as TGCGCCAGCAGCCAAGGGGAGTACCAAGAGACCCAGTACTTC.

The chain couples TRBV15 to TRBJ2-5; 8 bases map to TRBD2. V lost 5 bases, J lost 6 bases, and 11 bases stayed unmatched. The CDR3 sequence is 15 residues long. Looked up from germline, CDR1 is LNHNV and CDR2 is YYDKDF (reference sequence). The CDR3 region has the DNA TGTGCCACCAGCGACGACCGGCAGCGGGGGAAGACCCAGTACTTC. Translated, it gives CATSDDRQRGKTQYF.

The chain's CDR3 is CASSLTGNSGNTIYF. Here the CDR3 DNA reads TGCGCCAGCAGCCTGACAGGCAACTCTGGAAACACCATATATTTT. The V and J genes are TRBV5-1 and TRBJ1-3; a weak D match, TRBD1 (6 bases). Germline V gives CDR1 SGHRS, CDR2 YFSETQ. V lost 4 bases and J 0 bases, leaving 11 bases between the germline ends. The length of the CDR3 is 15 residues.

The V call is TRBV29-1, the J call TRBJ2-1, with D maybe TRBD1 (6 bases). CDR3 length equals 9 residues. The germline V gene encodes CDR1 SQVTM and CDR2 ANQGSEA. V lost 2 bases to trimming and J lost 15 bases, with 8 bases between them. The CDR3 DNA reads TGCAGCGTTGAACAGGGGCGGTTCTTC. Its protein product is CSVEQGRFF.

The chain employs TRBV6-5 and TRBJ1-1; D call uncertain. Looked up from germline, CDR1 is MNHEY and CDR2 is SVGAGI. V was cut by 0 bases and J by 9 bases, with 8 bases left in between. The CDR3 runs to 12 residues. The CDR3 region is CASSYSNGQAFF. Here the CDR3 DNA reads TGTGCCAGCAGTTACTCGAATGGGCAAGCTTTCTTT.

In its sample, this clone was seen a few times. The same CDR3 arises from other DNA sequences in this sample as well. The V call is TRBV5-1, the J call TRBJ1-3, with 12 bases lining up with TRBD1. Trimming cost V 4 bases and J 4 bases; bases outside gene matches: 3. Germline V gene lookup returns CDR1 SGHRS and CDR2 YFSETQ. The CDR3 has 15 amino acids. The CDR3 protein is CASSRDRGPGNTIYF. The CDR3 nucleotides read TGCGCCAGCAGCCGGGACAGGGGGCCCGGAAACACCATATATTTT.

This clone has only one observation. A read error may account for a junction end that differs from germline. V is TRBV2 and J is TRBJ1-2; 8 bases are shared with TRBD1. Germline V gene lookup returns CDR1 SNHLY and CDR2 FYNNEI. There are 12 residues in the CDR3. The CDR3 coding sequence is TGTGCCAGCACCCCGTCCCAGGGGGCCCACTATTTC. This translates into CASTPSQGAHYF.

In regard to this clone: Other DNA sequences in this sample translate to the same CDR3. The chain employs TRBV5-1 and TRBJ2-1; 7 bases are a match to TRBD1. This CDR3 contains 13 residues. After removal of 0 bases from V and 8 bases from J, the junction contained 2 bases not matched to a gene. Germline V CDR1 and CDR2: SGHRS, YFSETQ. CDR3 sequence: CASSLGQGDEQFF. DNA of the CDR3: TGCGCCAGCAGCTTGGGACAGGGTGATGAGCAGTTCTTC.

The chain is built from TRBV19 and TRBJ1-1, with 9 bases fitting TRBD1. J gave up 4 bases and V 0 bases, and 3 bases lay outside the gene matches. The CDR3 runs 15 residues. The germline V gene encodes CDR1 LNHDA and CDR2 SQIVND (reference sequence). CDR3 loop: CASSIEDRGITEAFF. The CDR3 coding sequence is TGTGCCAGTAGTATAGAGGACAGGGGTATCACTGAAGCTTTCTTT. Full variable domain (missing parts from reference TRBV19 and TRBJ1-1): DGGITQSPKYLFRKEGQNVTLSCEQNLNHDAMYWYRQDPGQGLRLIYYSQIVNDFQKGDIAEGYSVSREKKESFPLTVTSAQKNPTAFYLCASSIEDRGITEAFFGQGTRLTVV.

CDR3 loop: CASSPPRSTSTDTQYF. CDR3 DNA: TGTGCCAGCAGCCCCCCCCGGTCAACTAGCACAGATACGCAGTATTTT. The rearrangement links TRBV2 to TRBJ2-3, with D uncertain. This CDR3 contains 16 residues. V was trimmed by 6 bases and J by 0 bases, leaving 16 bases between them. The V gene's germline CDR1 is SNHLY and CDR2 FYNNEI.

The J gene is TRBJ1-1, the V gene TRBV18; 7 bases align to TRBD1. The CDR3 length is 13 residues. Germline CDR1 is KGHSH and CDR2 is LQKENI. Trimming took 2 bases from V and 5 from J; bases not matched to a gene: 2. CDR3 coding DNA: TGTGCCAGCTCACCAACAGGGGTTACTGAAGCTTTCTTT. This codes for CASSPTGVTEAFF.

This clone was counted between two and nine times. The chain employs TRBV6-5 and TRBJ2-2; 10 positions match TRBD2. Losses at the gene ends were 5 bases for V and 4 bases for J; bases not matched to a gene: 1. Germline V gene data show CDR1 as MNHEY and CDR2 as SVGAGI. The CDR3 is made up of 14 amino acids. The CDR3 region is CASSSGGATGELFF. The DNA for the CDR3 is TGTGCCAGCAGTAGCGGGGGGGCCACCGGGGAGCTGTTTTTT.

The CDR3 sequence: CASRRQGDSPLHF. For the CDR3, the DNA is TGTGCCAGCAGGCGACAGGGGGATTCACCCCTCCACTTT. This chain uses TRBV27 with TRBJ1-6, with 9 bases lining up with TRBD1. Germline-derived CDR1 and CDR2 are MNHEY and SMNVEV (reference sequence). The CDR3 has 13 residues. Trimming removed 6 bases from V and 8 bases from J; junction bases left unmatched: 2.

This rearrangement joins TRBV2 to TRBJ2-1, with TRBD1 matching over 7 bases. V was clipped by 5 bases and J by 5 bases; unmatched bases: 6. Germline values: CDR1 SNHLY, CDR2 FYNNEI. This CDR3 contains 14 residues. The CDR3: CASSNRDRDNEQFF. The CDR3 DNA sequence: TGTGCCAGCAGTAACCGGGACAGAGACAATGAGCAGTTCTTC. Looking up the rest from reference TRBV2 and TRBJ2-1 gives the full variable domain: EPEVTQTPSHQVTQMGQEVILRCVPISNHLYFYWYRQILGQKVEFLVSFYNNEISEKSEIFDDQFSVERPDGSNFTLKIRSTKLEDSAMYFCASSNRDRDNEQFFGPGTRLTVL.